This is a list of T cell receptor beta chains from one sample in a study of T cells after yellow fever vaccination. Each CDR3 protein gets one entry after TCRdb re-called the 5' RACE reads with MiXCR. Found here are 250,000 or so distinct CDR3 sequences, over 3% of them singletons; the top ten hold under 20%. Sequences were derived from PBMCs, sampled 15 days after the yellow fever booster vaccination. Receptor source: a man younger than 35 who received the YFV17D yellow fever vaccine. The CDR3 runs from the conserved cysteine through the conserved F or W. Fields, in order: V gene, clone size, D gene, J gene, CDR3 protein, CDR3 DNA. A D gene is named only where the DNA matches it firmly. For some rows the clone size is stated as once, few or many, or as a class when expanded; others skip it.

>TRBV12-3/TRBV12-4|-|-|TRBJ1-1
CASSLMGLLNTEAFF
TGTGCCAGCAGTTTAATGGGGCTTTTGAACACTGAAGCTTTCTTT
>TRBV20-1|many|TRBD2|TRBJ2-7
CSARSASGLWNEQYF
TGCAGTGCTAGAAGCGCTAGCGGCTTATGGAACGAGCAGTACTTC
>TRBV7-2|-|-|TRBJ2-7
CASSLTLGPYEQYF
TGTGCCAGCAGCTTGACCCTGGGGCCCTACGAGCAGTACTTC
>TRBV5-1|many|-|TRBJ2-5
CASSLEGIAVQETQYF
TGCGCCAGCAGCTTGGAGGGTATAGCGGTACAAGAGACCCAGTACTTC
>TRBV5-1|many|-|TRBJ2-5
CASSFLGEEGETQYF
TGCGCCAGCAGCTTTCTGGGGGAGGAAGGAGAGACCCAGTACTTC
>TRBV2|many|-|TRBJ1-6
CATRVDNSPLHF
TGTGCCACCAGGGTAGATAATTCACCCCTCCACTTT
>TRBV3-1|many|-|TRBJ1-2
CASRGVAGYGYTF
TGTGCCAGCCGGGGGGTGGCGGGCTATGGCTACACCTTC
>TRBV29-1|few|TRBD1|TRBJ2-1
CSLRTGGYNEQFF
TGCAGCCTGAGGACAGGGGGCTACAATGAGCAGTTCTTC
>TRBV7-9|few|TRBD2|TRBJ2-7
CASSLISGGFEQYF
TGTGCCAGCAGCTTGATTAGCGGGGGTTTCGAGCAGTACTTC
>TRBV14|many|-|TRBJ2-2
CASSRKSTTRTGELFF
TGTGCCAGCAGCCGGAAATCTACTACGAGGACCGGGGAGCTGTTTTTT
>TRBV5-1|many|-|TRBJ1-3
CASSPQGTPVSTIYF
TGCGCCAGCAGCCCACAGGGCACTCCGGTTTCCACCATATATTTT
>TRBV7-8|-|-|TRBJ2-1
CASTELGANEQFF
TGTGCCAGCACGGAACTGGGGGCCAATGAGCAGTTCTTC
>TRBV6-5|many|-|TRBJ1-1
CASSYSAVNTEAFF
TGTGCCAGCAGTTACAGCGCGGTTAACACTGAAGCTTTCTTT
>TRBV18|many|TRBD1|TRBJ1-3
CASSPGTAGNTIYF
TGCGCCAGCAGCCCGGGGACAGCTGGAAACACCATATATTTT
>TRBV20-1|many|-|TRBJ2-5
CSALTGGRETQYF
TGCAGTGCTCTGACCGGGGGCAGAGAGACCCAGTACTTC
>TRBV20-1|many|TRBD2|TRBJ2-1
CSAQILAGGPRNEQFF
TGCAGTGCTCAAATTCTAGCGGGGGGGCCTCGTAATGAGCAGTTCTTC
>TRBV4-2|-|TRBD2|TRBJ2-7
CASSQDASRGAYEQYF
TGTGCCAGCAGCCAAGATGCTAGTCGGGGGGCCTACGAGCAGTACTTC
>TRBV7-9|many|-|TRBJ2-5
CASSPAPSPAETQYF
TGTGCCAGCAGCCCGGCTCCCAGCCCGGCGGAGACCCAGTACTTC
>TRBV12-3/TRBV12-4|many|-|TRBJ1-1
CASSSWGGTEAFF
TGTGCCAGCAGTTCGTGGGGAGGGACGGAGGCTTTCTTT
>TRBV2|many|-|TRBJ2-2
CASSRQYTGELFF
TGTGCCAGCAGTAGACAGTACACCGGGGAGCTGTTTTTT
>TRBV11-2|many|TRBD1|TRBJ2-7
CASGPGGSYEQYF
TGTGCCAGCGGACCAGGGGGCTCCTACGAGCAGTACTTC
>TRBV29-1|many|-|TRBJ1-5
CSAGDRNQPQHF
TGCAGCGCAGGGGATCGCAATCAGCCCCAGCATTTT